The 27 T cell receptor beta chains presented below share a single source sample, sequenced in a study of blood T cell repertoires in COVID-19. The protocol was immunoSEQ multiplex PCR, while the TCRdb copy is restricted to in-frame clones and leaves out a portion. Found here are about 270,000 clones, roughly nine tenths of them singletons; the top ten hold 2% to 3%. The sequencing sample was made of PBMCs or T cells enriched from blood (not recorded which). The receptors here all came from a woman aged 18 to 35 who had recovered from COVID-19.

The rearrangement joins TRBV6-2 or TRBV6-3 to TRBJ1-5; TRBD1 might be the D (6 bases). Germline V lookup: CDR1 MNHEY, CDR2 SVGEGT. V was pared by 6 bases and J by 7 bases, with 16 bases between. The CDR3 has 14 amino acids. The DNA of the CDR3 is TGTGCCAGCAGCCCTCGGGGGGCTTGGCAGCCCCAGCATTTT. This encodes CASSPRGAWQPQHF.

CDR3 sequence reads: CASSQELGGVRGGYTF. DNA for the CDR3: TGTGCCAGCAGCCAAGAGTTGGGAGGGGTCCGGGGCGGCTACACCTTC. This chain connects TRBV3-1 (or the pseudogene TRBV3-2) to TRBJ1-2; D might be TRBD1 (5 bases). This CDR3 contains 16 residues. V shed 0 bases and J shed 8 bases, with 19 bases lying between them. In germline, CDR1 is LGHDT, CDR2 YNNKEL (reference sequence).

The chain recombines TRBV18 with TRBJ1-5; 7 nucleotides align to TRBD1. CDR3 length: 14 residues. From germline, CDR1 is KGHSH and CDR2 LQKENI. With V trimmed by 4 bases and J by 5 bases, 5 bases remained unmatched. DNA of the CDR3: TGTGCCAGCTCACTACAGGGGACAGATCAGCCCCAGCATTTT. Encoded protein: CASSLQGTDQPQHF.

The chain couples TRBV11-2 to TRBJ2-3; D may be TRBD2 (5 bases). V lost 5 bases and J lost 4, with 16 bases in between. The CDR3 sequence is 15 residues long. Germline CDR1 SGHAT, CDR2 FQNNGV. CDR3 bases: TGTGCCAGCAGCCTTTCGTACCGGGGTGCAGATACGCAGTATTTT. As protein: CASSLSYRGADTQYF.

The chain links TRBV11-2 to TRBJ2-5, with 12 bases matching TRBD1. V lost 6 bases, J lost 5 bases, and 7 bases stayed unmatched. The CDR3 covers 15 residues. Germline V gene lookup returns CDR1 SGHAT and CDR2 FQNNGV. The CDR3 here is CASSLGQGATETQYF. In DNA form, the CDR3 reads TGTGCCAGCAGTCTGGGACAGGGGGCGACGGAGACCCAGTACTTC.

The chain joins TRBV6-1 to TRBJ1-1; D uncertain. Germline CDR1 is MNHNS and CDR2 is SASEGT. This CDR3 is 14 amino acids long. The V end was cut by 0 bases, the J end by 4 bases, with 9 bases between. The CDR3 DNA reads TGTGCCAGCAGTGAAGCATGGGCGGGCACTGAAGCTTTCTTT. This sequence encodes CASSEAWAGTEAFF.

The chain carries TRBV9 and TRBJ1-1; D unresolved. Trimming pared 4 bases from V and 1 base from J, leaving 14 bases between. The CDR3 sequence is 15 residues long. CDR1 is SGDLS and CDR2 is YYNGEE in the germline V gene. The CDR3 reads CASSSSDTKNTEAFF. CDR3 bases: TGTGCCAGCAGCTCATCCGACACGAAGAACACTGAAGCTTTCTTT. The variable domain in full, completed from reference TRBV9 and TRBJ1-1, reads DSGVTQTPKHLITATGQRVTLRCSPRSGDLSVYWYQQSLDQGLQFLIQYYNGEERAKGNILERFSAQQFPDLHSELNLSSLELGDSALYFCASSSSDTKNTEAFFGQGTRLTVV.

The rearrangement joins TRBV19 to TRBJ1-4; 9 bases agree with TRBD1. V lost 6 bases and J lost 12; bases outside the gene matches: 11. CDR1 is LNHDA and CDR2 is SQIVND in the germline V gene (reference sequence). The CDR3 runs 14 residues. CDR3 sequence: CASSGQGLMIELFF. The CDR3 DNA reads TGTGCCAGTAGCGGACAGGGGTTAATGATTGAACTGTTTTTT.

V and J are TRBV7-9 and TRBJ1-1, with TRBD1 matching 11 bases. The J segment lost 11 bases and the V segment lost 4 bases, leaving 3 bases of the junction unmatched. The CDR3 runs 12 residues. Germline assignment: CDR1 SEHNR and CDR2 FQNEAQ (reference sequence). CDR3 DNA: TGTGCCAGCAGCTCTGGACAGGGGGCGGCTTTCTTT. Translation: CASSSGQGAAFF. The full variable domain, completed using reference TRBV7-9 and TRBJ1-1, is DTGVSQNPRHKITKRGQNVTFRCDPISEHNRLYWYRQTLGQGPEFLTYFQNEAQLEKSRLLSDRFSAERPKGSFSTLEIQRTEQGDSAMYLCASSSGQGAAFFGQGTRLTVV.

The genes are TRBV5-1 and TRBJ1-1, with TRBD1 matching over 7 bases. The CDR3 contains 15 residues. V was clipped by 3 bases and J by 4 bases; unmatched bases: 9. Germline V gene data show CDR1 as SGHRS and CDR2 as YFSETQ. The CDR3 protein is CASSYTGTEVTEAFF. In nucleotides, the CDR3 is TGCGCCAGCAGCTACACCGGGACAGAAGTCACTGAAGCTTTCTTT.

The chain's CDR3 is CASSLAAAAAPHEQFF. The CDR3 DNA reads TGTGCCAGCAGCTTAGCCGCGGCCGCCGCCCCACATGAGCAGTTCTTC. The chain links TRBV7-6 to TRBJ2-1; D gene unclear. V was shortened by 0 bases and J by 8 bases, with 17 bases between the two germline ends. The CDR3 runs 16 residues. From germline, CDR1 is SGHVS and CDR2 FNYEAQ. The full variable domain, in which reference TRBV7-6 and TRBJ2-1 provide the parts outside the CDR3, is GAGVSQSPRYKVTKRGQDVALRCDPISGHVSLYWYRQALGQGPEFLTYFNYEAQQDKSGLPNDRFSAERPEGSISTLTIQRTEQRDSAMYRCASSLAAAAAPHEQFFGPGTRLTVL.

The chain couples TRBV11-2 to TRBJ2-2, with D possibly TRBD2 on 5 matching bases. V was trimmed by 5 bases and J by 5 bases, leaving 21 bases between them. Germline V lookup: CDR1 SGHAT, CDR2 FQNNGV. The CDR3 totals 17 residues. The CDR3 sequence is CASSPSGGRLITGELFF. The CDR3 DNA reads TGTGCCAGCAGCCCTTCAGGAGGACGGCTAATAACCGGGGAGCTGTTTTTT.

Written as DNA, the CDR3 is TGCGCCAGCAGCCAAGGCGCGATGACTGAAGCTTTCTTT. It translates to CASSQGAMTEAFF. The chain employs TRBV4-1 and TRBJ1-1, with D unclear. The CDR3 consists of 13 residues. Germline V lookup: CDR1 MGHRA, CDR2 YSYEKL. Trimming left V 1 base short and J 5 bases short, with 8 bases between.

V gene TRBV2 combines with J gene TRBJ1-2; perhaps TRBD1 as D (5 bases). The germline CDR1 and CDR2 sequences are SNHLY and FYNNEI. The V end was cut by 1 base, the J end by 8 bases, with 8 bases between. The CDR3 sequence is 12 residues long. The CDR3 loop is CASSEGRGGYTF. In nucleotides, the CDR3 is TGTGCCAGCAGTGAAGGGAGGGGCGGCTACACCTTC.

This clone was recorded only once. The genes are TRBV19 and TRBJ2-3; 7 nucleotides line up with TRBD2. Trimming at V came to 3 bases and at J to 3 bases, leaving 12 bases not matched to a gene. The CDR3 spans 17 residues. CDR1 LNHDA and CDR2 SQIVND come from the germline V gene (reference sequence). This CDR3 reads CASSIKRGPLWTDTQYF. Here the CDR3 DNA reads TGTGCCAGTAGTATTAAGCGGGGCCCTCTTTGGACAGATACGCAGTATTTT.

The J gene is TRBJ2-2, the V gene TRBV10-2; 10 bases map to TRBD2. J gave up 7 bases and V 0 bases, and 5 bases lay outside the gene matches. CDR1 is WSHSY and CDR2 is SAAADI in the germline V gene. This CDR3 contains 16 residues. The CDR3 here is CASSESSGGAVGELFF. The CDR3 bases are TGCGCCAGCAGTGAGTCGAGCGGGGGGGCCGTCGGGGAGCTGTTTTTT.

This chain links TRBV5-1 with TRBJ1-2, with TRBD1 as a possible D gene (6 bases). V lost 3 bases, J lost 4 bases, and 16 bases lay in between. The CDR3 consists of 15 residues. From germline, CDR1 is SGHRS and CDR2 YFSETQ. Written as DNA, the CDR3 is TGCGCCAGCAGCTACGATGGCGGACAGTCCTATGGCTACACCTTC. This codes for CASSYDGGQSYGYTF.

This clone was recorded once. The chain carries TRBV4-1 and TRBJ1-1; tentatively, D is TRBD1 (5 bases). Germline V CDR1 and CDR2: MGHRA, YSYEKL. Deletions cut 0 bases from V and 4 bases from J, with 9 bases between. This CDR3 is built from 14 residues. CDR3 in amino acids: CASSQDKGSTEAFF. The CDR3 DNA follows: TGCGCCAGCAGCCAAGATAAGGGGTCCACTGAAGCTTTCTTT.

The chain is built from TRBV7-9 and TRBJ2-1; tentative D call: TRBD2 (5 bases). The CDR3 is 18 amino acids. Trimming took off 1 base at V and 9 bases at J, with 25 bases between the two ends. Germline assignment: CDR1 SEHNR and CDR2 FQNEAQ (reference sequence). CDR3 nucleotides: TGTGCCAGCAGCTTAGGGGGTGCATCTTTTCTGAGGGTCAGTGAGCAGTTCTTC. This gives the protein CASSLGGASFLRVSEQFF.

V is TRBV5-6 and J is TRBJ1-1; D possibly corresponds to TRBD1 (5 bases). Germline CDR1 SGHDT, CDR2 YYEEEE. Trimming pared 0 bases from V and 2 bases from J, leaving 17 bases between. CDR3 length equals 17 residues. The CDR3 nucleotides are TGTGCCAGCAGCTTGGTTTCCCGTGGGGCGTACAACACTGAAGCTTTCTTT. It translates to CASSLVSRGAYNTEAFF. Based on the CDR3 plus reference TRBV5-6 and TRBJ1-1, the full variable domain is DAGVTQSPTHLIKTRGQQVTLRCSPKSGHDTVSWYQQALGQGPQFIFQYYEEEERQRGNFPDRFSGHQFPNYSSELNVNALLLGDSALYLCASSLVSRGAYNTEAFFGQGTRLTVV.

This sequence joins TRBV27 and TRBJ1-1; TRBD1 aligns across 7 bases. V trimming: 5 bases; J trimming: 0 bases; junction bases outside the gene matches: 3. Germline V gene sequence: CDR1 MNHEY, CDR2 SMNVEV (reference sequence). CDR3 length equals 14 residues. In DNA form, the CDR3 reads TGTGCCAGCAGTAGACAGGGATTGAACACTGAAGCTTTCTTT. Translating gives CASSRQGLNTEAFF.

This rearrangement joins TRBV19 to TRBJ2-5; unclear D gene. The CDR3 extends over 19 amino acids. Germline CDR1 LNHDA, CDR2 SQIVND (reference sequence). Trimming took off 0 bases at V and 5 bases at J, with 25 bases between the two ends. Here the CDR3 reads CASSIDLCQFLVARETQYF. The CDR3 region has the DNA TGTGCCAGTAGTATAGATCTATGTCAGTTTTTGGTCGCCAGGGAGACCCAGTACTTC.

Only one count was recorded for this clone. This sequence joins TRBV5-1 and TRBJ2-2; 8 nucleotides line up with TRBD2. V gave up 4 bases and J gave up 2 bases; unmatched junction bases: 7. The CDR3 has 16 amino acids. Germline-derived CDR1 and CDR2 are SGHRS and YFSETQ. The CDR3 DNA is TGCGCCAGCAGCCCCAGAGCGGGGGCAAACACCGGGGAGCTGTTTTTT. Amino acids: CASSPRAGANTGELFF.

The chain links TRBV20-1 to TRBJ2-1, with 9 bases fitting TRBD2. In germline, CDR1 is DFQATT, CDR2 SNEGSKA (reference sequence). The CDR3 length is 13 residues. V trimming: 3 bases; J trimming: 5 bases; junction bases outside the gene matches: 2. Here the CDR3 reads CSASVAGDNEQFF. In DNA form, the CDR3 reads TGCAGTGCTAGTGTAGCGGGGGACAATGAGCAGTTCTTC.

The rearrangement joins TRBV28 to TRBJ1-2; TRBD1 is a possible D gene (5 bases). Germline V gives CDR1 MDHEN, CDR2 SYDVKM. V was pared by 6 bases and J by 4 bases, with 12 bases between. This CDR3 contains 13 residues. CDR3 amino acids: CASSDSRTYGYTF. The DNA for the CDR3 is TGTGCCAGCAGCGACAGCCGCACCTATGGCTACACCTTC.

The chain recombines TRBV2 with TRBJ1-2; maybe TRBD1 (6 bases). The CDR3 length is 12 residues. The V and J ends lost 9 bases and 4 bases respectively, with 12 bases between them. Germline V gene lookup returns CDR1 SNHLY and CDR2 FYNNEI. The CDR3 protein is CASSDSSYGYTF. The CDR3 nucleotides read TGTGCCAGTTCGGACAGTTCCTATGGCTACACCTTC.

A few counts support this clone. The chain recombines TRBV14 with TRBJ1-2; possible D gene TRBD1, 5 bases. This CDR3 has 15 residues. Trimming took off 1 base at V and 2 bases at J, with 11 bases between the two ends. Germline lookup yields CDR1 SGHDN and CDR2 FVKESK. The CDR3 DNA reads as TGTGCCAGCAGCCAAGGAGGGACTAGAAACTATGGCTACACCTTC. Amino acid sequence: CASSQGGTRNYGYTF.